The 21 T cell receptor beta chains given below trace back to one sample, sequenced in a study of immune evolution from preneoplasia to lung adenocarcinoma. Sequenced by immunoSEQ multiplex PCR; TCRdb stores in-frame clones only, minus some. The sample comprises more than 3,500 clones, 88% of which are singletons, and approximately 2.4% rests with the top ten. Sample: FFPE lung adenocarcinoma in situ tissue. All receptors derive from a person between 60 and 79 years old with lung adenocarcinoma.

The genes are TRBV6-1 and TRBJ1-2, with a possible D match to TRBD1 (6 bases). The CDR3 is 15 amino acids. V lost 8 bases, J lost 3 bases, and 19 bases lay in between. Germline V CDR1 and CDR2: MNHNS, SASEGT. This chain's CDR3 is CASGISTTGYYGYTF. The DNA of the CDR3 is TGTGCCAGCGGTATCTCAACTACAGGGTACTATGGCTACACCTTC.

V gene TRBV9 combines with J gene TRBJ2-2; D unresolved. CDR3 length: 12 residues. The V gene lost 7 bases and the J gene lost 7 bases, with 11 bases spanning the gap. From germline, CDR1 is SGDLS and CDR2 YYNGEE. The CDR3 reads CASGVRGGELFF. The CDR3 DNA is TGTGCCAGCGGAGTCCGCGGCGGGGAGCTGTTTTTT. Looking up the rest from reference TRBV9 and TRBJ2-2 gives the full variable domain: DSGVTQTPKHLITATGQRVTLRCSPRSGDLSVYWYQQSLDQGLQFLIQYYNGEERAKGNILERFSAQQFPDLHSELNLSSLELGDSALYFCASGVRGGELFFGEGSRLTVL.

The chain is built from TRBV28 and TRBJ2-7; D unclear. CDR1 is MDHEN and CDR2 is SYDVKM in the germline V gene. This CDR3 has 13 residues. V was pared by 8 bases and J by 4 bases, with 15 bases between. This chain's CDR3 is CASRPLDLYEQYF. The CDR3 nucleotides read TGTGCCAGCCGGCCCCTCGACTTGTACGAGCAGTACTTC. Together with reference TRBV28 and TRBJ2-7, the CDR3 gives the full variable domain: DVKVTQSSRYLVKRTGEKVFLECVQDMDHENMFWYRQDPGLGLRLIYFSYDVKMKEKGDIPEGYSVSREKKERFSLILESASTNQTSMYLCASRPLDLYEQYFGPGTRLTVT.

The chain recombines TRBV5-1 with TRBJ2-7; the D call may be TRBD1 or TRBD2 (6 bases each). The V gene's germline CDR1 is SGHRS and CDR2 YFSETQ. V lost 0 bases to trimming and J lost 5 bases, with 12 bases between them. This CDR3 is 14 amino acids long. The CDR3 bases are TGCGCCAGCAGCTTGGCCTGGGGGGCGGACGAGCAGTACTTC. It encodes CASSLAWGADEQYF.

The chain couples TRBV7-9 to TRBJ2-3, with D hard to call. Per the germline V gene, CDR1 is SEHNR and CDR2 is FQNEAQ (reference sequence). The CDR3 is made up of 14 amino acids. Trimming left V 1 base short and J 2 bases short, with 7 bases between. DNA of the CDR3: TGTGCCAGCAGCTTAGGTAAACCCACAGATACGCAGTATTTT. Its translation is CASSLGKPTDTQYF.

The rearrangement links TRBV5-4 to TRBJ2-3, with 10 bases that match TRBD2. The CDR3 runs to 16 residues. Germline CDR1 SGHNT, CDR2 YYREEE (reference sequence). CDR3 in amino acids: CATQRAGGTSTDTQYF. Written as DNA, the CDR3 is TGTGCGACCCAAAGAGCGGGAGGGACTAGCACAGATACGCAGTATTTT.

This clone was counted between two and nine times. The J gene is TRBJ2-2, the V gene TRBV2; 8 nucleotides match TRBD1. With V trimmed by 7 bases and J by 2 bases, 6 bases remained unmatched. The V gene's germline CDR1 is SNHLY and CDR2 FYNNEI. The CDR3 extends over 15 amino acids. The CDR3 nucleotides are TGTGCCAGCAACCACAGGGGGATAAACACCGGGGAGCTGTTTTTT. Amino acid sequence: CASNHRGINTGELFF.

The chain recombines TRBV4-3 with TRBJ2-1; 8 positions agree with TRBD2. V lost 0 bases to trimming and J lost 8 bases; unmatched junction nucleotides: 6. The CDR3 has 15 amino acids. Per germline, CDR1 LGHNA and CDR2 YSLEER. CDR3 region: CASSQDGTRFDEQFF. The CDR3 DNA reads TGCGCCAGCAGCCAAGATGGGACTAGATTCGATGAGCAGTTCTTC.

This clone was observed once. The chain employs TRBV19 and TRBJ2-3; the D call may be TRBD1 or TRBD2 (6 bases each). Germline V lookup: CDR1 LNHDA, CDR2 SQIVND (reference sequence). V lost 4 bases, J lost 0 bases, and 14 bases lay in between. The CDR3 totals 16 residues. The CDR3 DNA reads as TGTGCCAGTAGTAGGGGGGCAGGGAGGAGCACAGATACGCAGTATTTT. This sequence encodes CASSRGAGRSTDTQYF.

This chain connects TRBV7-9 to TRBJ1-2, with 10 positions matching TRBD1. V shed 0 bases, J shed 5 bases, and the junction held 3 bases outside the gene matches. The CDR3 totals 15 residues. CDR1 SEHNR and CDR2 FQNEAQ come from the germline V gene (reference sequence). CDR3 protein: CASSLAGTGEYGYTF. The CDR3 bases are TGTGCCAGCAGCTTAGCGGGGACAGGGGAATATGGCTACACCTTC.

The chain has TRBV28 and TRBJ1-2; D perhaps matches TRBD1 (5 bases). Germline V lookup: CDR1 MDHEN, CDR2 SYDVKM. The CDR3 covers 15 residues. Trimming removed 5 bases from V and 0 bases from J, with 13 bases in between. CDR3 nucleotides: TGTGCCAGCAGTCCTGCCCCAGGGACTAACTATGGCTACACCTTC. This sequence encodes CASSPAPGTNYGYTF.

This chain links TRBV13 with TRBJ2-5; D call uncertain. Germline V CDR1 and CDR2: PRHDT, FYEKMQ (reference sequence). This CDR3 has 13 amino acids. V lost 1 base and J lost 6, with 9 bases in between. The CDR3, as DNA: TGTGCCAGCAGCTTAGAGGGTGGGCAGACCCAGTACTTC. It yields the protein CASSLEGGQTQYF.

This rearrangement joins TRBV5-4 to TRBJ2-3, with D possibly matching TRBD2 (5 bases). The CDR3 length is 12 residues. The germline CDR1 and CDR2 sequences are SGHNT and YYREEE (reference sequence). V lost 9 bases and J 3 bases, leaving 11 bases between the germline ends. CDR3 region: CATRAETDTQYF. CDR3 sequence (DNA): TGTGCCACCAGAGCGGAAACAGATACGCAGTATTTT.

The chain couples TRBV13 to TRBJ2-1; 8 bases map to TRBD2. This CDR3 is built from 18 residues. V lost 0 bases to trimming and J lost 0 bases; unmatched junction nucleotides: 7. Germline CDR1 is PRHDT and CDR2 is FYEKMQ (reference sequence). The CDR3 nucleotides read TGTGCCAGCAGCTTAGGCTCGGGGGGGGAGCACTCCTACAATGAGCAGTTCTTC. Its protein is CASSLGSGGEHSYNEQFF.

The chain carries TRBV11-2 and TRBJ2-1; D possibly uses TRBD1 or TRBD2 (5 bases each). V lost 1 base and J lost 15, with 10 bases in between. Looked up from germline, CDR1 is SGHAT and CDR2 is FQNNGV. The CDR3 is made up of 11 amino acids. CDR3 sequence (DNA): TGTGCCAGCAGCTTAGTGGGGGATTTGTTCTTC. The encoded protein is CASSLVGDLFF. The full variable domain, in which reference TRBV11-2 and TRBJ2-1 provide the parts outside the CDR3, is EAGVAQSPRYKIIEKRQSVAFWCNPISGHATLYWYQQILGQGPKLLIQFQNNGVVDDSQLPKDRFSAERLKGVDSTLKIQPAKLEDSAVYLCASSLVGDLFFGPGTRLTVL.

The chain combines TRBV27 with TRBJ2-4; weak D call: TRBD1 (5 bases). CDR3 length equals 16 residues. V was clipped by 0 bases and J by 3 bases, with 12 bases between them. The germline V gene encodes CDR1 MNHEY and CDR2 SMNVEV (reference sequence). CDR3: CASSLSYQGVKNIQYF. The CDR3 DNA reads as TGTGCCAGCAGTTTATCGTATCAGGGTGTCAAAAACATTCAGTACTTC.

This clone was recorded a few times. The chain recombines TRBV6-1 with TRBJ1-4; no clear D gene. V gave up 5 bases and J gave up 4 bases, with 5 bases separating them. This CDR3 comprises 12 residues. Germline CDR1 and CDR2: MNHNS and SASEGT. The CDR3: CASSRSNEKLFF. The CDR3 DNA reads TGTGCCAGCAGTAGAAGTAATGAAAAACTGTTTTTT.

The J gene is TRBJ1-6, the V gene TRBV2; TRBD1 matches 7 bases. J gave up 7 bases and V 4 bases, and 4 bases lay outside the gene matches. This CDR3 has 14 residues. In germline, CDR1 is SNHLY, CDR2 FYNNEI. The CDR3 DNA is TGTGCCAGCAGTGGAGTGGGACAGAATTCACCCCTCCACTTT. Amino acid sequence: CASSGVGQNSPLHF.

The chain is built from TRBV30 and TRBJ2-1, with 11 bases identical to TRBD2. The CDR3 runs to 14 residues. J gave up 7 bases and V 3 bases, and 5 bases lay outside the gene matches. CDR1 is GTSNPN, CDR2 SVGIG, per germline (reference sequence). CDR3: CAWRIAGGSNEQFF. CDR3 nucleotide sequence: TGTGCCTGGAGGATAGCGGGGGGGAGTAATGAGCAGTTCTTC.

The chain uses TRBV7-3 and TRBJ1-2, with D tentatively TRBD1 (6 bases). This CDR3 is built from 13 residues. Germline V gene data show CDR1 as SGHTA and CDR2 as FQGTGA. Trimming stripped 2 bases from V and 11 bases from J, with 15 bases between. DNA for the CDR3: TGTGCCAGCAGCTTACCTCTGGGGCAGGGGTACACCTTC. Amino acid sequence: CASSLPLGQGYTF. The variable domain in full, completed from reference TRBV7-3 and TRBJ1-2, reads GAGVSQTPSNKVTEKGKYVELRCDPISGHTALYWYRQSLGQGPEFLIYFQGTGAADDSGLPNDRFFAVRPEGSVSTLKIQRTERGDSAVYLCASSLPLGQGYTFGSGTRLTVV.

CDR3: CASSPGPGGTEAFF. CDR3 in DNA: TGTGCCAGCTCGCCCGGTCCAGGGGGCACTGAAGCTTTCTTT. This sequence joins TRBV18 and TRBJ1-1, with 7 bases lining up with TRBD1. The CDR3 has 14 residues. Germline V gene lookup returns CDR1 KGHSH and CDR2 LQKENI. The trim removed 6 bases at V and 4 bases at J, leaving 8 bases unmatched.